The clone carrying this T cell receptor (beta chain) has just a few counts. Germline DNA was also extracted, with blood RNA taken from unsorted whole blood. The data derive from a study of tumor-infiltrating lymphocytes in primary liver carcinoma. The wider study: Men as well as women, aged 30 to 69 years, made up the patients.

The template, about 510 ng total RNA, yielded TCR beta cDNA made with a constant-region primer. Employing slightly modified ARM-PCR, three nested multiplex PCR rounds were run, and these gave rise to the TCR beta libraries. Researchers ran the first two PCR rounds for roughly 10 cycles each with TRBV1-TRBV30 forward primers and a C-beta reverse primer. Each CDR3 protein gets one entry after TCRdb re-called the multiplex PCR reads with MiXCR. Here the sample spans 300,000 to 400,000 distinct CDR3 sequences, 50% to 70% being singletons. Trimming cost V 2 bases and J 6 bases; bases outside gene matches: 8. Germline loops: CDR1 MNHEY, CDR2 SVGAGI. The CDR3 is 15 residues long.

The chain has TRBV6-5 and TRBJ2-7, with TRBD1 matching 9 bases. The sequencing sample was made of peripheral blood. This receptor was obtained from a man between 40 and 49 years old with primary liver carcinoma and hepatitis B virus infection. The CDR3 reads CASSYQPGQGSEQYF. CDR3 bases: TGTGCCAGCAGTTACCAGCCGGGACAGGGAAGCGAGCAGTACTTC.